A selection of T cell receptor beta chains follows, all from one sample in a study of blood T cell repertoires in COVID-19. Assay: immunoSEQ multiplex PCR; the TCRdb copy retains only in-frame clones and omits some. The table has roughly 88,000 clones, around 88% seen once. The sequencing sample was made of peripheral blood. The source of these receptors is a woman aged 55-75 years with COVID-19, enrolled during active disease. CDR3s include the opening cysteine and the closing phenylalanine or tryptophan. A D gene is named only where the DNA matches it firmly. Clone sizes are given selectively: once, few, many, or a class where the clone is expanded.

V gene	D gene	clone size	J gene	CDR3 protein	CDR3 DNA
TRBV27	.	.	TRBJ1-6	CASSWGGRGISPLHF	TGTGCCAGCAGTTGGGGGGGACGAGGAATTTCACCCCTCCACTTT
TRBV11-2	TRBD1	.	TRBJ1-3	CASSTGEGNTIYF	TGTGCCAGCAGCACAGGGGAAGGAAACACCATATATTTT
TRBV6-5	TRBD1	.	TRBJ1-2	CASKRQGDYGYTF	TGTGCCAGCAAAAGACAGGGCGACTATGGCTACACCTTC
TRBV20-1	.	.	TRBJ1-2	CSASQPPGELGYTF	TGCAGTGCTAGTCAACCTCCGGGGGAATTGGGCTACACCTTC
TRBV9	.	.	TRBJ1-1	CASTPQGTANTEAFF	TGTGCCAGCACTCCCCAGGGGACGGCGAACACTGAAGCTTTCTTT
TRBV19	.	.	TRBJ1-2	CASSTPQGRSYTF	TGTGCCAGTAGTACCCCCCAGGGGCGTAGCTACACCTTC
TRBV6-5	TRBD1	.	TRBJ1-2	CASSYRGQDYGYTF	TGTGCCAGCAGTTACCGAGGACAGGACTATGGCTACACCTTC
TRBV7-2	.	.	TRBJ2-3	CASSFSTDTQYF	TGTGCCAGCAGCTTCTCCACAGATACGCAGTATTTT
TRBV30	.	few	TRBJ1-6	CAWSVPRTAPGSPLHF	TGTGCCTGGAGTGTCCCCCGGACAGCGCCCGGTTCACCCCTCCACTTT
TRBV14	TRBD1	.	TRBJ1-1	CASSPRTGRSMNTEAFF	TGTGCCAGCAGCCCCCGGACAGGGCGATCCATGAACACTGAAGCTTTCTTT
TRBV5-4	TRBD1	.	TRBJ2-7	CASSGDRSSYEQYF	TGTGCCAGCAGCGGGGACAGGAGCTCCTACGAGCAGTACTTC
TRBV5-6	.	once	TRBJ1-4	CASSGLRNEKLFF	TGTGCCAGCTCGGGACTGCGAAATGAAAAACTGTTTTTT
TRBV2	TRBD1	once	TRBJ1-1	CASSELTGMNTEAFF	TGTGCCAGCAGTGAGCTGACAGGGATGAACACTGAAGCTTTCTTT
TRBV7-2	TRBD2	.	TRBJ2-2	CASSQGLASGELFF	TGTGCCAGCAGCCAAGGACTAGCCTCCGGGGAGCTGTTTTTT
TRBV7-6	.	.	TRBJ1-3	CLSDRPCSGNTIYF	TGCCTTTCTGACAGGCCCTGCTCTGGAAACACCATATATTTT
TRBV6-5	.	.	TRBJ1-5	CASSTRGDQPQHF	TGTGCCAGCAGTACTCGGGGGGATCAGCCCCAGCATTTT
TRBV3-1/TRBV3-2	TRBD1	.	TRBJ1-2	CASRRTGTGTGYGYTF	TGTGCCAGCAGACGTACCGGGACAGGGACTGGCTATGGCTACACCTTC
TRBV10-3	.	.	TRBJ1-6	CAISEEVSPLHF	TGTGCCATCAGTGAGGAGGTTTCACCCCTCCACTTT
TRBV27	.	.	TRBJ1-6	CASSPRTAGPLHF	TGTGCCAGCAGTCCGCGGACAGCCGGGCCCCTCCACTTT
TRBV9	.	.	TRBJ2-1	CASSVERGHRGNEQFF	TGTGCCAGCAGCGTAGAACGGGGACACCGAGGGAATGAGCAGTTCTTC
TRBV30	.	.	TRBJ1-1	CAWARGGDTEAFF	TGTGCCTGGGCGAGGGGCGGGGACACTGAAGCTTTCTTT
TRBV7-7	TRBD2	.	TRBJ2-3	CASSLSGGAVGTDTQYF	TGTGCTAGCAGCCTTAGCGGGGGGGCCGTCGGCACAGATACGCAGTATTTT
TRBV7-2	.	.	TRBJ2-1	CASRGPGDSYNEQFF	TGTGCCAGCAGGGGACCAGGGGACTCCTACAATGAGCAGTTCTTC
TRBV12-3/TRBV12-4	.	.	TRBJ1-1	CASRGHANTEAFF	TGTGCCAGCAGGGGACACGCGAACACTGAAGCTTTCTTT
TRBV19	TRBD1	.	TRBJ2-7	CASSMRQGMQYF	TGTGCCAGTAGTATGAGACAGGGAATGCAGTACTTC
TRBV4-3	TRBD1	.	TRBJ1-5	CASSHRWRGGINQPQHF	TGCGCCAGCAGCCACCGGTGGAGAGGGGGCATTAATCAGCCCCAGCATTTT
TRBV2	.	.	TRBJ1-1	CASSDVTSAEAFF	TGTGCCAGCAGCGACGTTACTAGCGCTGAAGCTTTCTTT
TRBV5-8	TRBD2	once	TRBJ2-5	CASSGRGLAVETQYF	TGTGCCAGCAGCGGAAGAGGGCTAGCGGTAGAGACCCAGTACTTC
TRBV3-1/TRBV3-2	TRBD1	.	TRBJ1-1	CASSPDSGQGPNTEAFF	TGTGCCAGCAGCCCCGATTCCGGACAGGGGCCGAACACTGAAGCTTTCTTT
TRBV6-5	TRBD1	.	TRBJ1-6	CASSWGTGRDSPLHF	TGTGCCAGCAGTTGGGGGACAGGGAGAGATTCACCCCTCCACTTT
TRBV20-1	TRBD2	.	TRBJ2-1	CSAERGGEQFF	TGCAGTGCCGAACGGGGGGGCGAGCAGTTCTTC
TRBV7-9	TRBD1	.	TRBJ1-4	CASSLGDRGREKLFF	TGTGCCAGCAGCTTAGGGGACAGGGGACGGGAAAAACTGTTTTTT
TRBV2	TRBD2	.	TRBJ2-3	CASSEGGLAGLDTQYF	TGTGCCAGCAGTGAAGGGGGACTAGCGGGGCTAGATACGCAGTATTTT
TRBV9	.	.	TRBJ1-6	CASSVRQADSPLHF	TGTGCCAGCAGCGTCCGACAGGCTGATTCACCCCTCCACTTT
TRBV29-1	.	.	TRBJ1-2	CSVENRLNYGYTF	TGCAGCGTTGAGAACCGACTTAACTATGGCTACACCTTC
TRBV25-1	.	.	TRBJ2-1	CASRREGGSYNEQFF	TGTGCCAGCAGAAGGGAGGGGGGGTCCTACAATGAGCAGTTCTTC
TRBV14	.	.	TRBJ2-7	CASSPNSNYYEQYF	TGTGCCAGCAGCCCGAATTCCAACTACTACGAGCAGTACTTC
TRBV19	.	.	TRBJ1-6	CASSLSGNGNSPLHF	TGTGCCAGTAGTCTGAGCGGGAATGGCAATTCACCCCTCCACTTT
TRBV28	TRBD1	.	TRBJ2-1	CASGGLGTAYNEQFF	TGTGCCAGCGGTGGGCTCGGGACAGCTTACAATGAGCAGTTCTTC
TRBV9	TRBD1	.	TRBJ2-2	CASSVEKGAAGELFF	TGTGCCAGCAGCGTAGAAAAGGGGGCCGCCGGGGAGCTGTTTTTT
TRBV7-9	.	once	TRBJ2-7	CASSPSGSGYEQYF	TGTGCCAGCAGCCCCTCGGGGTCGGGATACGAGCAGTACTTC
TRBV4-3	TRBD2	.	TRBJ2-3	CASSQDRGVADTQYF	TGCGCCAGCAGCCAAGATCGGGGGGTGGCTGATACGCAGTATTTT
TRBV12-3/TRBV12-4	TRBD1	.	TRBJ2-7	CASSLGTGYEQYF	TGTGCCAGCAGTTTGGGGACAGGCTACGAGCAGTACTTC
TRBV3-1/TRBV3-2	TRBD2	.	TRBJ2-3	CASSRGTSGGRFTSTDTQYF	TGTGCCAGCAGCCGAGGGACTAGCGGGGGGCGTTTTACTAGCACAGATACGCAGTATTTT
TRBV18	.	.	TRBJ2-5	CASSPFPETQYF	TGTGCCAGCTCACCCTTCCCGGAGACCCAGTACTTC
TRBV6-5	TRBD1	.	TRBJ2-7	CASSRGQAGYEQYF	TGTGCCAGCAGCCGCGGACAGGCAGGGTACGAGCAGTACTTC
TRBV11-2	.	once	TRBJ1-5	CASSPEGGQGNQPQHF	TGTGCCAGCAGCCCCGAGGGTGGGCAGGGCAATCAGCCCCAGCATTTT
TRBV11-2	TRBD2	once	TRBJ2-1	CASSRLAGGLNEQFF	TGTGCCAGCAGCCGACTAGCGGGGGGCCTCAATGAGCAGTTCTTC
TRBV6-2/TRBV6-3	TRBD1	.	TRBJ1-1	CASTPLGTDTEAFF	TGTGCCAGCACCCCTCTTGGGACAGACACTGAAGCTTTCTTT
TRBV29-1	TRBD2	.	TRBJ2-7	CSVSPGLAVSYEQYF	TGCAGCGTCTCACCGGGACTAGCGGTCTCCTACGAGCAGTACTTC